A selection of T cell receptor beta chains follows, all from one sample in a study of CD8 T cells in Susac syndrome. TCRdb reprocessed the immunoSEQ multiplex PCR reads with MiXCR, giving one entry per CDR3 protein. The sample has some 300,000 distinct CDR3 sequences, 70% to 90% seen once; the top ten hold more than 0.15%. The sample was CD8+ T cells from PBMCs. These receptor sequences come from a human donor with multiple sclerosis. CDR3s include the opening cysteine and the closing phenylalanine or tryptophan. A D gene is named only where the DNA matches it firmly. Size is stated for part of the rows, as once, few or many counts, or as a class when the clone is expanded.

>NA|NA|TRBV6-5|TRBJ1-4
CASSPSSVAGGKLFF
TGTGCCAGCAGCCCCTCCTCGGTTGCGGGAGGAAAACTGTTTTTT
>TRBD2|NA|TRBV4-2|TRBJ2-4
CASSQVASGGPNIQYF
TGTGCCAGCAGCCAAGTAGCGAGCGGGGGACCAAACATTCAGTACTTC
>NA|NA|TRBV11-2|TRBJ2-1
CASSLTGPGSYNEQFF
TGTGCCAGCAGCTTAACGGGTCCCGGCTCCTACAATGAGCAGTTCTTC
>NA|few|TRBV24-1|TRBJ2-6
CATRDPGGANVLTF
TGTGCCACCAGGGACCCGGGGGGGGCCAACGTCCTGACTTTC
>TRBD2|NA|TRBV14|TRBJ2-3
CASSPLAGAYTDTQYF
TGTGCCAGCAGCCCCCTAGCGGGGGCCTACACAGATACGCAGTATTTT
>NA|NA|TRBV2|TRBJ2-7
CASSEVQGYHEQYF
TGTGCCAGCAGTGAAGTCCAGGGTTACCACGAGCAGTACTTC
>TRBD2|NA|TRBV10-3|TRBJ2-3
CAISELGLAGGWGTDTQYF
TGTGCCATCAGTGAACTCGGACTAGCGGGAGGTTGGGGCACAGATACGCAGTATTTT
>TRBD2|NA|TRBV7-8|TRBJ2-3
CASSHKAGGTDTQYF
TGTGCCAGCAGCCACAAAGCGGGGGGCACAGATACGCAGTATTTT
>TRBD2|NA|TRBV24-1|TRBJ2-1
CATSDSLLAGEYNEQFF
TGTGCCACCAGTGATTCACTTCTAGCGGGAGAGTACAATGAGCAGTTCTTC
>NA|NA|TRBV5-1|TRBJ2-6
CASSLMGGGANVLTF
TGCGCCAGCAGCTTGATGGGGGGCGGGGCCAACGTCCTGACTTTC
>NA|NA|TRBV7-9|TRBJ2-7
CASGGLFVYEQYF
TGTGCCAGCGGGGGCTTGTTTGTGTACGAGCAGTACTTC
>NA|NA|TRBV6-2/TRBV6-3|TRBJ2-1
CASSYIDPRDEQFF
TGTGCCAGCAGTTACATAGACCCCAGGGATGAGCAGTTCTTC
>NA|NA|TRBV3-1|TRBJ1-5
CASSQDGGWQPQHF
TGTGCCAGCAGCCAAGACGGGGGTTGGCAGCCCCAGCATTTT
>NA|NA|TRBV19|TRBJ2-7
CASGNGPGYFPYEQYF
TGTGCCAGTGGAAATGGACCGGGCTATTTCCCCTACGAGCAGTACTTC
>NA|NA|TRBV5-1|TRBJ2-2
CASSSARSTGELFF
TGCGCCAGCAGCTCGGCCCGGTCGACCGGGGAGCTGTTTTTT
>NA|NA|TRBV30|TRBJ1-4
CAWNRGNEKLFF
TGTGCCTGGAACCGGGGGAATGAAAAACTGTTTTTT
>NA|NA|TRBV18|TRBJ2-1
CASSPRDSLANEQFF
TGTGCCAGCTCACCACGCGATTCACTAGCTAATGAGCAGTTCTTC
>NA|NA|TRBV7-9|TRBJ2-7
CASGQRDRSYEQYF
TGTGCCAGTGGTCAAAGGGACCGCTCCTACGAGCAGTACTTC
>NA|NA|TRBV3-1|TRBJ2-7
CASSQDPLPSYEQYF
TGTGCCAGCAGCCAAGATCCGTTACCTTCCTACGAGCAGTACTTC
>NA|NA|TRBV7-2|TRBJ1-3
CASSLRHWDNHYSGNTIYF
TGTGCCAGCAGCTTACGCCACTGGGACAACCACTACTCTGGAAACACCATATATTTT
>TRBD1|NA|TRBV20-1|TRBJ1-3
CSARYPGQVGNTIYF
TGCAGTGCTAGATATCCGGGACAGGTTGGAAACACCATATATTTT
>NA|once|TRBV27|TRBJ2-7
CASSSYRPPSYEQYF
TGTGCCAGCAGTTCCTATCGGCCTCCATCCTACGAGCAGTACTTC
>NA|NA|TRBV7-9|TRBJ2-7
CASSQQGGRGSYEQYF
TGTGCCAGCAGCCAGCAGGGGGGCAGGGGGTCCTACGAGCAGTACTTC
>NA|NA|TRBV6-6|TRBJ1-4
CASSYSAGMMEKLFF
TGTGCCAGCAGTTACTCGGCAGGGATGATGGAAAAACTGTTTTTT
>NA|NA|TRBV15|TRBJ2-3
CATSPRRGGGYDTQYF
TGTGCCACCAGCCCCCGCCGAGGGGGTGGATATGATACGCAGTATTTT
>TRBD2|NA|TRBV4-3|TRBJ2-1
CASSRDLGGGAYNEQFF
TGCGCCAGCAGCCGGGATCTGGGCGGGGGGGCCTATAATGAGCAGTTCTTC
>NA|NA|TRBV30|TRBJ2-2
CAWSSQEEDTGELFF
TGTGCCTGGAGTTCACAAGAGGAGGACACCGGGGAGCTGTTTTTT
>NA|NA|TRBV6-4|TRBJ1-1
CASSDSIGPGAEAFF
TGTGCCAGCAGTGACTCGATAGGGCCGGGGGCTGAAGCTTTCTTT
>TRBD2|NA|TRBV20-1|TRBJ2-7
CSAPSGSSYEQYF
TGCAGTGCCCCTAGCGGGAGCTCCTACGAGCAGTACTTC
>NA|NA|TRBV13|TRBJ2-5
CASSDPRGQETQYF
TGTGCCAGCAGCGACCCGAGGGGGCAAGAGACCCAGTACTTC
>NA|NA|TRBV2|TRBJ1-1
CASSGGEMNTEAFF
TGTGCCAGCAGTGGGGGGGAGATGAACACTGAAGCTTTCTTT
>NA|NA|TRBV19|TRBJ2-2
CASSIRSPGELFF
TGTGCCAGTAGTATAAGGTCCCCCGGGGAGCTGTTTTTT
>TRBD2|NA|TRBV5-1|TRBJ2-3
CASSWPRLAGGPDTDTQYF
TGCGCCAGCAGCTGGCCGCGACTAGCGGGAGGGCCCGACACAGATACGCAGTATTTT
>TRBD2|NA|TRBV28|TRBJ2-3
CASSPLAGGGTDTQYF
TGTGCCAGCAGTCCCTTGGCGGGAGGAGGGACAGATACGCAGTATTTT
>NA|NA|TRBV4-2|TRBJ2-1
CASSQDGGNNYEQFF
TGTGCCAGCAGCCAAGATGGCGGGAATAATTATGAGCAGTTCTTC